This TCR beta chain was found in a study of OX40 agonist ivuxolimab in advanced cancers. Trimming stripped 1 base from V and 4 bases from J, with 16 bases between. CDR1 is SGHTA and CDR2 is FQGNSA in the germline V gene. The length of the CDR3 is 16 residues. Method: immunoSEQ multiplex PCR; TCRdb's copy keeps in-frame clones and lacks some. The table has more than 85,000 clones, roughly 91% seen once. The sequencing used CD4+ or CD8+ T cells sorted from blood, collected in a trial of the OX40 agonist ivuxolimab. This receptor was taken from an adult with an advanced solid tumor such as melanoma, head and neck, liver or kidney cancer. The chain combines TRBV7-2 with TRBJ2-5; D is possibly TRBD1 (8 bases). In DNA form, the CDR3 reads TGTGCCAGCAGCTTAGTAACAGGGGGAGGGGGAGAGACCCAGTACTTC. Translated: CASSLVTGGGGETQYF.